The rows below give T cell receptor beta chains drawn from one sample of a study of beta chain features in type 1 diabetes. The table came from immunoSEQ multiplex PCR; TCRdb's copy has only in-frame clones and leaves some out. The sample lists under 300,000 clones; approximately 13% were seen once. Sample: naive CD4+ T cells from blood. These receptors came from a young man with type 1 diabetes. Each CDR3 is given with its conserved first and last residue. D genes are given only for firm matches. Size tells how often a clone was seen (once, few, many) or the class of an expanded clone, and some rows leave it out.

.	TRBV18	TRBJ1-3	TRBD1	TGTGCCAGCTCGCCCGAGACAGGGTCTGGAAACACCATATATTTT	CASSPETGSGNTIYF
few	TRBV19	TRBJ1-5	.	TGTGCCAGTAGCGCGGTCTATAGCAATCAGCCCCAGCATTTT	CASSAVYSNQPQHF
few	TRBV5-1	TRBJ1-6	TRBD1	TGCGCCAGCAGCTTGGACAGGGGATCTAATTCACCCCTCCACTTT	CASSLDRGSNSPLHF
.	TRBV5-1	TRBJ1-1	.	TGCGCCAGCAGCCCAACAGGGTCCCAAGCTTTCTTT	CASSPTGSQAFF
few	TRBV29-1	TRBJ2-1	.	TGCAGCGTCAGGGTAGGGGCCTACAATGAGCAGTTCTTC	CSVRVGAYNEQFF
few	TRBV19	TRBJ2-3	TRBD2	TGTGCCAGTAGTACCGGGACTAGCGGGACAGATACGCAGTATTTT	CASSTGTSGTDTQYF
few	TRBV7-9	TRBJ2-3	TRBD2	TGTGCCAGCAGCTTAGTGCGGGGGGTCACAGATACGCAGTATTTT	CASSLVRGVTDTQYF
few	TRBV7-2	TRBJ2-3	TRBD2	TGTGCCAGCAGCTTAGCTGTAGCGGGGGGCACAGATACGCAGTATTTT	CASSLAVAGGTDTQYF
.	TRBV29-1	TRBJ1-1	TRBD1	TGCAGCGTTGCCCCGGGACAGGGAGTCGTGAACACTGAAGCTTTCTTT	CSVAPGQGVVNTEAFF
few	TRBV19	TRBJ1-5	.	TGTGCCAGTAGTATAGTTGGGGGCAAAAGCAATCAGCCCCAGCATTTT	CASSIVGGKSNQPQHF
.	TRBV6-5	TRBJ2-3	.	TGTGCCAGCAGTTACTCGAGCGGAAAGAAGGCAGATACGCAGTATTTT	CASSYSSGKKADTQYF
.	TRBV4-1	TRBJ2-2	TRBD1	TGCGCCAGCAGCCGGGGACAGGGCAGTCCCGGGGAGCTGTTTTTT	CASSRGQGSPGELFF
few	TRBV10-3	TRBJ1-2	TRBD1	TGTGCCATCAAGGGGGCTGGGGAGTCTGGCTACACCTTC	CAIKGAGESGYTF
few	TRBV30	TRBJ1-1	.	TGTGCCTGGAGACCCCAGGGGCGCGGGAACACTGAAGCTTTCTTT	CAWRPQGRGNTEAFF
few	TRBV29-1	TRBJ1-1	.	TGCAGCGGGATTCAGGGCTCTATGAACACTGAAGCTTTCTTT	CSGIQGSMNTEAFF
.	TRBV30	TRBJ1-3	.	TGTGCCTGGAGTGTATTGGCAGGTTCCTCTGGAAACACCATATATTTT	CAWSVLAGSSGNTIYF
few	TRBV4-1	TRBJ2-5	.	TGCGCCAGCAGCCAAGATGGTAGCGGTCAAGAGACCCAGTACTTC	CASSQDGSGQETQYF
few	TRBV5-1	TRBJ2-7	.	TGCGCCAGCAGCTTGACGGCAGGCTACGAGCAGTACTTC	CASSLTAGYEQYF
few	TRBV11-2	TRBJ2-5	.	TGTGCCAGCAGCTTAGGGTCGGGCCAAGAGACCCAGTACTTC	CASSLGSGQETQYF
few	TRBV23-1	TRBJ2-6	.	TGCGCCAGCAGTCAATCGTCCCCTGACAGGTCTGGGGCCAACGTCCTGACTTTC	CASSQSSPDRSGANVLTF
.	TRBV19	TRBJ2-7	.	TGTGCCAGTAGTACCGATCCCGGGGTCTACGAGCAGTACTTC	CASSTDPGVYEQYF
.	TRBV6-1	TRBJ1-5	.	TGTGCCAGCAGTGAGCAGGATAGCAATCAGCCCCAGCATTTT	CASSEQDSNQPQHF
.	TRBV4-1	TRBJ1-1	.	TGCGCCAGCAGCTCCACAGGGAATTATGTGACCACTGAAGCTTTCTTT	CASSSTGNYVTTEAFF
.	TRBV30	TRBJ1-4	.	TGTGCCTGGAGTGTCCCCACCCCGGGACTTGCAGATGAAAAACTGTTTTTT	CAWSVPTPGLADEKLFF
few	TRBV29-1	TRBJ2-3	TRBD2	TGCAGCGGACGTGGGGACCAGCGGGGGGGCAGGGGCACAGATACGCAGTATTTT	CSGRGDQRGGRGTDTQYF
.	TRBV5-4	TRBJ2-1	.	TGTGCCAGCAGCTTGGGGGACAAGACCTACAATGAGCAGTTCTTC	CASSLGDKTYNEQFF
few	TRBV10-3	TRBJ2-7	.	TGTGCCATCCGGAGTGGCTACGAGCAGTACTTC	CAIRSGYEQYF
.	TRBV19	TRBJ2-7	TRBD1	TGTGCCAGTAGTATGGCGGACAGGGAACTCGGCGAGCAGTACTTC	CASSMADRELGEQYF
.	TRBV7-2	TRBJ2-7	TRBD2	TGTGCCAGCAGCTTGGGACTAGCGGGAAACTACGAGCAGTACTTC	CASSLGLAGNYEQYF
few	TRBV5-1	TRBJ2-5	TRBD1	TGCGCCAGCAGCTTGGAGGGGGCTGCGGAGACCCAGTACTTC	CASSLEGAAETQYF
few	TRBV30	TRBJ1-5	.	TGTGCCTGGAGTGATGGAGCTCTCGATCAGCCCCAGCATTTT	CAWSDGALDQPQHF
few	TRBV19	TRBJ2-7	.	TGTGCCAGTAGTATTATGGCAGGGTACTACGAGCAGTACTTC	CASSIMAGYYEQYF
few	TRBV6-5	TRBJ1-1	.	TGTGCCAGCAGTATCTCACAGAACACTGAAGCTTTCTTT	CASSISQNTEAFF
many	TRBV23-1	TRBJ2-4	.	TGCGCCAGCAGTCACACAAGGGGCAAAAACATTCAGTACTTC	CASSHTRGKNIQYF
few	TRBV19	TRBJ2-3	.	TGTGCCAGTAGTATCGATCGGGGGTTTACAGATACGCAGTATTTT	CASSIDRGFTDTQYF
few	TRBV18	TRBJ2-5	.	TGTGCCAGCTCACCCTTGGCCAAACGGGGAGAGACCCAGTACTTC	CASSPLAKRGETQYF
.	TRBV6-5	TRBJ1-1	TRBD1	TGTGCCAGCAGGCCCGGGACAGGGGCTACTGAAGCTTTCTTT	CASRPGTGATEAFF
.	TRBV6-6	TRBJ2-7	.	TGTGCCAGCAGTTACGGCGACAGACAATACGAGCAGTACTTC	CASSYGDRQYEQYF
few	TRBV2	TRBJ1-5	.	TGTGCCAGCAGTGAATCTGGGCGATATAGCAATCAGCCCCAGCATTTT	CASSESGRYSNQPQHF
.	TRBV2	TRBJ2-7	TRBD1	TGTGCCAGCAATGGGGACACCGGGACAGGGGGGTATGAGCAGTACTTC	CASNGDTGTGGYEQYF
.	TRBV30	TRBJ2-3	TRBD1	TGTGCCTGGACCCACCCAGGGGACAGGGTCGCAGATACGCAGTATTTT	CAWTHPGDRVADTQYF
.	TRBV6-5	TRBJ1-1	.	TGTGCCAGCAGTTCGTATCTCCACTTGGAAGCTTTCTTT	CASSSYLHLEAFF
.	TRBV10-3	TRBJ2-1	TRBD2	TGTGCCACCGAGATAGCGGGAGGGTACAATGAGCAGTTCTTC	CATEIAGGYNEQFF